This T cell receptor beta chain was captured in a study of T cell repertoires in cytomegalovirus infection. Study-wide context: Both recently identified HLA-C-restricted and well-studied HLA-B-restricted CMV epitopes were used in the study. In public TCR beta signatures, there were indications of both CMV infection and matching HLA type.

The CDR3 spans 18 residues. Germline CDR1 reads SEHNR; CDR2 reads FQNEAQ (reference sequence). V was pared by 4 bases and J by 8 bases, with 26 bases between. As to this clonotype: As yet, its antigen is unknown.

Study results and caveats: Clonotypes of TCR beta that were HLA-C-restricted and CMV-specific dominated the ex vivo response. Cumulative frequency of public TCR beta families picked out carriers of CMV plus the relevant HLA.

Via MiXCR, TCRdb re-called the reads, giving one row per CDR3 protein. Of fewer than 1,000,000 distinct CDR3 sequences detected, 30% to 40% appear once; the ten largest clones hold 13%. V and J are TRBV7-9 and TRBJ1-4, with D tentatively TRBD1 (5 bases). The sequenced sample was cultured CD8+ T cells from PBMCs, obtained from culture after CMV antigen stimulation. The receptor comes from a human donor in good health (CMV status not recorded). Some clones in this sample may be carry-over from other donors' samples. The CDR3, as DNA: TGTGCCAGCAGCTCGCCCCAGGCTGTAACCCCTCGGGGCGAAAAACTGTTTTTT. Its translation is CASSSPQAVTPRGEKLFF.